Below, 29 T cell receptor beta chains from the same sample are listed, as sequenced in a study of control samples from healthy donors and cancer patients. Generated by immunoSEQ multiplex PCR, the TCRdb table keeps only in-frame clones and is missing some. The sample has roughly 190,000 clones. The specimen was blood. These receptor sequences come from a woman in her twenties or thirties in good health.

The rearrangement joins TRBV3-1 (or the pseudogene TRBV3-2) to TRBJ1-2; unclear D gene. Germline V CDR1 and CDR2: LGHDT, YNNKEL (reference sequence). The CDR3 extends over 15 amino acids. Trimming shortened V by 0 bases and J by 4 bases, and 12 bases separated the two germline ends. CDR3 DNA sequence: TGTGCCAGCAGCCAAGATCAGGTGGGTCTCTATGGCTACACCTTC. Translation: CASSQDQVGLYGYTF.

The chain uses TRBV7-2 and TRBJ1-3; maybe TRBD1 (6 bases). Trimming took off 6 bases at V and 3 bases at J, with 15 bases between the two ends. The CDR3 spans 15 residues. Germline CDR1 and CDR2: SGHTA and FQGNSA. The CDR3 spells CASSFRGPSGNTIYF. The CDR3 region has the DNA TGTGCCAGCAGTTTCAGGGGACCGAGTGGAAACACCATATATTTT.

The chain joins TRBV19 to TRBJ1-2; TRBD1 aligns across 10 bases. Per the germline V gene, CDR1 is LNHDA and CDR2 is SQIVND (reference sequence). The CDR3 has 17 amino acids. V shed 4 bases, J shed 2 bases, and the junction held 10 bases outside the gene matches. The CDR3 sequence: CASSTVDRGRKNYGYTF. The CDR3 DNA is TGTGCCAGTAGTACCGTCGACAGGGGGCGGAAGAACTATGGCTACACCTTC.

The chain recombines TRBV7-8 with TRBJ2-3, with D possibly being TRBD2 (5 bases). Germline CDR1 is SGHVS and CDR2 is FQNEAQ. CDR3 length: 14 residues. The V and J ends lost 3 bases and 9 bases respectively, with 16 bases between them. The CDR3 nucleotides read TGTGCCAGCAGCTTTGAGGGTATGGGAGTGACGCAGTATTTT. This gives the protein CASSFEGMGVTQYF.

The chain employs TRBV7-3 and TRBJ2-1; tentative D call: TRBD1 (6 bases). The CDR3 length is 15 residues. Looked up from germline, CDR1 is SGHTA and CDR2 is FQGTGA. The V end lost 2 bases, the J end lost 4 bases, and 12 bases lay between the germline ends. CDR3 nucleotide sequence: TGTGCCAGCAGCTTATCTTTTACAGGGTACAATGAGCAGTTCTTC. This gives the protein CASSLSFTGYNEQFF. Drawing the rest from reference TRBV7-3 and TRBJ2-1, the complete variable domain is GAGVSQTPSNKVTEKGKYVELRCDPISGHTALYWYRQSLGQGPEFLIYFQGTGAADDSGLPNDRFFAVRPEGSVSTLKIQRTERGDSAVYLCASSLSFTGYNEQFFGPGTRLTVL.

This rearrangement joins TRBV30 to TRBJ1-2; 9 bases match TRBD1. V lost 0 bases to trimming and J lost 8 bases; unmatched junction nucleotides: 16. This CDR3 spans 17 amino acids. Per germline, CDR1 GTSNPN and CDR2 SVGIG (reference sequence). CDR3 sequence reads: CAWSVPLRDREQVGYTF. CDR3 nucleotide sequence: TGTGCCTGGAGTGTCCCCCTCCGGGACAGGGAGCAAGTGGGCTACACCTTC.

This chain links TRBV5-1 with TRBJ1-2, with D maybe TRBD1 (6 bases). Per germline, CDR1 SGHRS and CDR2 YFSETQ. This CDR3 has 14 amino acids. V shed 4 bases and J shed 0 bases, with 10 bases lying between them. CDR3 in amino acids: CASSRDISNYGYTF. The CDR3 bases are TGCGCCAGCAGCCGGGACATATCTAACTATGGCTACACCTTC.

The chain has TRBV4-3 and TRBJ2-2; D not certain. Trimming cost V 7 bases and J 6 bases, with 18 bases left between them. CDR1 is LGHNA and CDR2 is YSLEER in the germline V gene. This CDR3 is built from 15 residues. The CDR3 loop is CASKEFSSVAGELFF. The CDR3 coding sequence is TGCGCCAGCAAGGAGTTCAGTAGTGTGGCCGGGGAGCTGTTTTTT.

The genes are TRBV12-3 or TRBV12-4 and TRBJ1-2; D ambiguous. This CDR3 contains 13 residues. V dropped 7 bases and J dropped 8 bases, with 17 bases sitting between them. This CDR3 reads CASTPNGRSGYTF. DNA for the CDR3: TGTGCCAGCACCCCAAACGGTCGTTCGGGCTACACCTTC.

The genes are TRBV27 and TRBJ2-1; possible D gene TRBD2, 6 bases. Germline CDR1 reads MNHEY; CDR2 reads SMNVEV (reference sequence). The CDR3 is made up of 12 amino acids. V was pared by 6 bases and J by 8 bases, with 11 bases between. The CDR3 is CASSWGVHEQFF. CDR3 bases: TGTGCCAGCAGCTGGGGGGTGCATGAGCAGTTCTTC.

The chain uses TRBV5-1 and TRBJ2-3; a weak D match, TRBD1 (5 bases). The CDR3 has 14 residues. Trimming took off 2 bases at V and 2 bases at J, with 9 bases between the two ends. The germline CDR1 and CDR2 sequences are SGHRS and YFSETQ. The CDR3 region is CASSLWGPTDTQYF. The CDR3 bases are TGCGCCAGCAGCTTATGGGGCCCCACAGATACGCAGTATTTT.

The chain combines TRBV24-1 with TRBJ2-3; 16 bases agree with TRBD2. The CDR3 loop spans 18 amino acids. Germline lookup yields CDR1 KGHDR and CDR2 SFDVKD. V shed 7 bases and J 1 base; nucleotides not matched to a gene: 7. The CDR3 reads CATSGTSGGASGTDTQYF. CDR3 sequence (DNA): TGTGCCACCAGCGGGACTAGCGGGGGGGCCTCGGGCACAGATACGCAGTATTTT.

The CDR3 reads CASGESLNEKLFF. The CDR3, as DNA: TGTGCCAGCGGGGAATCCTTGAATGAAAAACTGTTTTTT. J is TRBJ1-4 and V is TRBV2; D gene unclear. The V end was cut by 8 bases, the J end by 5 bases, with 12 bases between. From germline, CDR1 is SNHLY and CDR2 FYNNEI. The CDR3 spans 13 residues.

The CDR3, as DNA: TGTGCCAGCAGTTTATGGGTCACGAGCTCCTACAATGAGCAGTTCTTC. It translates to CASSLWVTSSYNEQFF. The chain recombines TRBV27 with TRBJ2-1; no firm D call. The CDR3 has 16 amino acids. V shed 1 base and J shed 0 bases, with 10 bases lying between them. CDR1 is MNHEY, CDR2 SMNVEV, per germline (reference sequence).

This sequence joins TRBV28 and TRBJ1-1, with D hard to call. This CDR3 has 13 amino acids. Germline V CDR1 and CDR2: MDHEN, SYDVKM. The germline V and J ends were trimmed by 6 bases and 0 bases, with 8 bases remaining between them. This CDR3 is CASSGQVNTEAFF. The CDR3 DNA sequence: TGTGCCAGCAGCGGGCAGGTGAACACTGAAGCTTTCTTT.

V is TRBV7-9 and J is TRBJ2-1; no reliable D call. The V gene's germline CDR1 is SEHNR and CDR2 FQNEAQ (reference sequence). V lost 5 bases and J 5 bases, leaving 10 bases between the germline ends. This CDR3 contains 13 residues. The CDR3: CASSPRWDNEQFF. The CDR3 DNA sequence: TGTGCCAGCAGCCCCCGGTGGGACAATGAGCAGTTCTTC. The full variable domain, its missing parts supplied by reference TRBV7-9 and TRBJ2-1, is DTGVSQNPRHKITKRGQNVTFRCDPISEHNRLYWYRQTLGQGPEFLTYFQNEAQLEKSRLLSDRFSAERPKGSFSTLEIQRTEQGDSAMYLCASSPRWDNEQFFGPGTRLTVL.

This chain joins TRBV28 and TRBJ1-5, with D maybe TRBD1 (5 bases). Trimming shortened V by 7 bases and J by 7 bases, and 17 bases separated the two germline ends. The CDR3 is made up of 14 amino acids. From germline, CDR1 is MDHEN and CDR2 SYDVKM. CDR3 residues: CASIGTPWGQPQHF. For the CDR3, the DNA is TGTGCCAGCATTGGGACCCCCTGGGGGCAGCCCCAGCATTTT.

V usage is TRBV6-1 and J usage is TRBJ1-5; D gene ambiguous. Trimming shortened V by 2 bases and J by 4 bases, and 9 bases separated the two germline ends. The germline V gene has CDR1 MNHNS and CDR2 SASEGT. The CDR3 contains 14 residues. CDR3 coding DNA: TGTGCCAGCAGTGAACTGGTCAGGAATCAGCCCCAGCATTTT. Translating gives CASSELVRNQPQHF.

This sequence joins TRBV18 and TRBJ2-5; TRBD2 aligns across 10 bases. The germline V gene has CDR1 KGHSH and CDR2 LQKENI. The trim removed 5 bases at V and 2 bases at J, leaving 8 bases unmatched. This CDR3 has 16 amino acids. CDR3 sequence (DNA): TGTGCCAGCTCAAAGTTTCCAGCGGGGGGGCAAGAGACCCAGTACTTC. Translating it yields CASSKFPAGGQETQYF.

This rearrangement joins TRBV19 to TRBJ1-3; D gene uncertain. Germline V gene data show CDR1 as LNHDA and CDR2 as SQIVND (reference sequence). Trimming removed 3 bases at V and 2 bases at J, with 14 bases between. The CDR3 loop spans 16 amino acids. The CDR3 nucleotides are TGTGCCAGTAGTATCCCGGGAGAAACGACTGGAAACACCATATATTTT. Translation gives CASSIPGETTGNTIYF.

The chain uses TRBV3-1 (or the pseudogene TRBV3-2) and TRBJ2-5; TRBD1 or TRBD2 may be the D gene (6 bases each). Trimming took 0 bases from V and 1 from J, leaving 9 bases between them. Germline values: CDR1 LGHDT, CDR2 YNNKEL (reference sequence). CDR3 size: 15 residues. As DNA, the CDR3 is TGTGCCAGCAGCCAAGAACGGGGGCTCCAAGAGACCCAGTACTTC. Its translation is CASSQERGLQETQYF.

The chain recombines TRBV25-1 with TRBJ1-1; 10 bases align to TRBD1. This CDR3 has 17 amino acids. V lost 5 bases, J lost 0 bases, and 9 bases stayed unmatched. CDR1 and CDR2 from the germline V gene are MGHDK and SYGVNS. For the CDR3, the DNA is TGTGCCAGCAGTCCCCGGGACAGGGGCTTCCTGAACACTGAAGCTTTCTTT. Residues: CASSPRDRGFLNTEAFF.

The rearrangement uses TRBV30 and TRBJ1-3, with D unresolved. The CDR3 runs 12 residues. Germline lookup yields CDR1 GTSNPN and CDR2 SVGIG (reference sequence). With 0 bases removed from V and 7 bases from J, the gap between germline ends came to 7 bases. CDR3 loop: CAWSVLGNTIYF. Here the CDR3 DNA reads TGTGCCTGGAGTGTACTGGGGAACACCATATATTTT.

The chain couples TRBV6-5 to TRBJ1-1; no firm D call. Germline V gene data show CDR1 as MNHEY and CDR2 as SVGAGI. V gave up 6 bases and J gave up 4 bases, with 6 bases separating them. The CDR3 loop spans 11 amino acids. CDR3 bases: TGTGCCAGCAGCTCAGTCACTGAAGCTTTCTTT. It yields the protein CASSSVTEAFF.

DNA for the CDR3: TGTGCCAGCAGTTTACGGACAGGGCTGCACGGGGAGCTGTTTTTT. Protein product: CASSLRTGLHGELFF. The chain recombines TRBV28 with TRBJ2-2; TRBD1 matches at 8 bases. This CDR3 contains 15 residues. CDR1 is MDHEN, CDR2 SYDVKM, per germline. With V trimmed by 2 bases and J by 7 bases, 6 bases remained unmatched.

This chain connects TRBV19 to TRBJ1-1; TRBD1 agrees at 7 bases. This CDR3 is built from 13 residues. The trim removed 10 bases at V and 3 bases at J, leaving 8 bases unmatched. Germline V lookup: CDR1 LNHDA, CDR2 SQIVND (reference sequence). The CDR3 DNA reads as TGTGCCACCCGACAGGGAAGGTACACTGAAGCTTTCTTT. Translated: CATRQGRYTEAFF.

The rearrangement uses TRBV7-2 and TRBJ1-6; D is unclear. The CDR3 sequence is 16 residues long. V lost 1 base to trimming and J lost 7 bases, with 14 bases between them. Germline assignment: CDR1 SGHTA and CDR2 FQGNSA. The CDR3 spells CASSLEAGGRNSPLHF. The CDR3 DNA follows: TGTGCCAGCAGCTTAGAAGCGGGAGGTCGGAATTCACCCCTCCACTTT.

The chain carries TRBV6-1 and TRBJ1-1, with D unresolved. The CDR3 spans 13 residues. CDR1 MNHNS and CDR2 SASEGT come from the germline V gene. Trimming stripped 2 bases from V and 5 bases from J, with 9 bases between. This CDR3 is CASSEKTPTEAFF. In DNA form, the CDR3 reads TGTGCCAGCAGTGAAAAGACGCCAACTGAAGCTTTCTTT.

This chain uses TRBV27 with TRBJ1-1; D is ambiguous. This CDR3 region has 13 residues. CDR1 and CDR2 (germline): MNHEY, SMNVEV (reference sequence). V dropped 5 bases and J dropped 6 bases, with 13 bases sitting between them. CDR3 protein: CASSPLPVSEAFF. CDR3 nucleotide sequence: TGTGCCAGCAGTCCGTTGCCTGTCTCTGAAGCTTTCTTT.